Listed here is a single T cell receptor (beta chain). Its antigen remains undetermined. No base-level quality is on record; no much larger clone is a single base apart. The immunoSEQ Assay, a bias-controlled multiplex PCR, was used to amplify TCRbeta CDR3 regions from genomic DNA. In the paper's pipeline: The number of nucleated cells in each sample was estimated from the amplification of reference gene primers within the assay. To quantify the absolute abundance of each unique TCRbeta CDR3 rearrangement, sequence reads were collapsed and filtered. For each sample, productive Simpson clonality was calculated as the square root of Simpson's diversity index across productive rearrangements. This immuneACCESS table, as held by TCRdb, lists in-frame sequences with V and J called but not all clones. Of the missing ones, under half trace to an unresolved V gene in checked studies; the others have no known cause. That table supplies the V and J calls and clone size; D and trimming were determined from the DNA. This sample comprises 150,000 to 250,000 clones, 80% to 90% of them detected only once. The ten largest clonotypes hold 10% to 15% of the sample.

V is clipped by 2 bases and J by 7 bases, and the sequence between their germline boundaries is 9 bases long. Via the germline V gene, CDR1 is KGHSH and CDR2 LQKENI. The CDR3 measures 14 amino acids from cysteine to phenylalanine. The CDR3 DNA has 42 bases and is translated from base 1. These data originate in a study of blood T cell repertoires in COVID-19 (TCRdb year 2020). Describing the broader study: The collaborator samples originated in the United States, Italy and Spain and spanned the acute and convalescent phases of COVID-19. The prospective study material was composed of cDNA or gDNA derived from T cells, B-cell-depleted T cells, or PBMCs. The dataset comprised deeply sampled blood TCRbeta repertoires from subjects exposed to, actively infected with, or recovered from COVID-19. The repertoires were released in a freely available public database meant as a resource for research on the immune response to SARS-CoV-2. Samples were obtained from the ongoing ImmuneRACE study (first 160 participants) and from 1,254 subjects provided by 6 global collaborators. Sample metadata almost always included a de-identified subject ID, COVID-19 status, age in years and sex. Where HLA class I and class II types were available, the types were taken from metadata supplied by the sample provider, not from assay-based typing. On the study overall, not on this receptor specifically: How much clinical and demographic metadata was included differed by source and by participant, and the metadata was provided uncurated.

Participants in the prospective study were enrolled through a virtual design, were aged about 18 to 100 years, and lived in 24 United States geographic areas. To assign participants to cohorts, the prospective study relied on clinical history that participants themselves reported in a screening survey and a study questionnaire. Recovered participants in ImmuneRACE Cohort 3 were defined as having two consecutive negative NP/OP PCR tests, clearance from a healthcare professional, or resolution of symptoms. Each participant in the prospective study had whole blood, serum and a nasopharyngeal or oropharyngeal swab collected by mobile phlebotomists. Participants in the prospective study had the option to provide additional blood draws and questionnaires over a roughly two-month period. Prospective study blood samples were shipped either frozen or at room temperature before DNA extraction.

Input material: PBMCs or T cells enriched from blood (not recorded which). The clonotype originates from a man aged 35 to 55 who had recovered from COVID-19. This sequence uses TRBV18 and TRBJ1-6; there is no confident call for the D gene. The bases are TGTGCCAGCTCACCAAGGACTGAAAATTCACCCCTCCACTTT. Its translation reads: CASSPRTENSPLHF. The full variable domain, completed from the reference TRBV18 and TRBJ1-6 proteins outside the CDR3, reads NAGVMQNPRHLVRRRGQEARLRCSPMKGHSHVYWYRQLPEEGLKFMVYLQKENIIDESGMPKERFSAEFPKEGPSILRIQQVVRGDSAAYFCASSPRTENSPLHFGNGTRLTVT.